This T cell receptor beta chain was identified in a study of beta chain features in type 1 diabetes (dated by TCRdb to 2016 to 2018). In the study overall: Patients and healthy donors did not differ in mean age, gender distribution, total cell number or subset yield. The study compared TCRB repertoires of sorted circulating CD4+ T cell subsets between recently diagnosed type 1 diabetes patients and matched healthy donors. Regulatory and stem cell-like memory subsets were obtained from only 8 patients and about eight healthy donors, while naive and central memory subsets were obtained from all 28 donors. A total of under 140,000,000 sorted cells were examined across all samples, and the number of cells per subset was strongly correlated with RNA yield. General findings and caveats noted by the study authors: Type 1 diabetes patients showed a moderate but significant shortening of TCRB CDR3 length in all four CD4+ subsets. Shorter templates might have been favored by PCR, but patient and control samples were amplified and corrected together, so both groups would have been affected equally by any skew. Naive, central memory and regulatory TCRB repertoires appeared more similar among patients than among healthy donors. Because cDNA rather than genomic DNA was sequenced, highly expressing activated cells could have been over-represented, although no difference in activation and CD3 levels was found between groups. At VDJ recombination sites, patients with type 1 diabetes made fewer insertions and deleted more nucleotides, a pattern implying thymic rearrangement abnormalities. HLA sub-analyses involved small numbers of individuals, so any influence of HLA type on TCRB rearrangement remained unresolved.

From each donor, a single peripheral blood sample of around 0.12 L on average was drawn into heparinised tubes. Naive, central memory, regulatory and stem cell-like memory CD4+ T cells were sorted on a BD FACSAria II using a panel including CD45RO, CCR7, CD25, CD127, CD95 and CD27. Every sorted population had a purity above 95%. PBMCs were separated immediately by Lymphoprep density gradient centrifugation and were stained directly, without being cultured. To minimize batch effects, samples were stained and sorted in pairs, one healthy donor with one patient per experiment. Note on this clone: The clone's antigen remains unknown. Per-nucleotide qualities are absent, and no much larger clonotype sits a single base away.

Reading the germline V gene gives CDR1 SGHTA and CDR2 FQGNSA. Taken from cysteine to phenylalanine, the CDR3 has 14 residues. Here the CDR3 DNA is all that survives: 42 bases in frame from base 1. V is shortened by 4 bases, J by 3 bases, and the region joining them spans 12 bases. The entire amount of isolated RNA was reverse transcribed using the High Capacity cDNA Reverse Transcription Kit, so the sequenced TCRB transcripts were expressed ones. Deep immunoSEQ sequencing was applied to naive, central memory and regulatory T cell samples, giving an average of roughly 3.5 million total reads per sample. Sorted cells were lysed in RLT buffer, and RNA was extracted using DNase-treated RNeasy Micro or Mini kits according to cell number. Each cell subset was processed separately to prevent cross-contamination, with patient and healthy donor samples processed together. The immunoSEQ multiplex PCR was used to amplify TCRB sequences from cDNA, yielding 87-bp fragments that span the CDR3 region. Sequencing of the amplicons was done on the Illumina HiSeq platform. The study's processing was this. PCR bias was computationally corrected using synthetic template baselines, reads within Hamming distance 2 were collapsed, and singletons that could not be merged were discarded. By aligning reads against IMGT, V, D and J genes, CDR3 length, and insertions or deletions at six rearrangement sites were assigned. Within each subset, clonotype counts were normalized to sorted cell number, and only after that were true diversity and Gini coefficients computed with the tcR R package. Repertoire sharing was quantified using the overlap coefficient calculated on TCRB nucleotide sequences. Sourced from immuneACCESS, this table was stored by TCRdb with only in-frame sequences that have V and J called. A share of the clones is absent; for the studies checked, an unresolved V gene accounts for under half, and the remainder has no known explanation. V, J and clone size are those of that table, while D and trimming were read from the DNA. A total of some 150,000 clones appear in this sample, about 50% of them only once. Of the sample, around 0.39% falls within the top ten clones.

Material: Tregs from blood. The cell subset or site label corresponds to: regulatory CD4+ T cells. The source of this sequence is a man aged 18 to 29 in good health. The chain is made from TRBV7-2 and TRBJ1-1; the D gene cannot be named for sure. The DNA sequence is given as TGTGCCAGCAGCTCCTACCGAGGGTACACTGAAGCTTTCTTT. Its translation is CASSSYRGYTEAFF.